A selection of T cell receptor beta chains follows, all from one sample in a study of identical twins. TCRdb ran MiXCR on the 5' RACE reads and lists one entry per CDR3 protein. Of 210,000 or so distinct CDR3 sequences listed, around 8% are singletons. These same records also appear under a second study, on yellow fever vaccine responses in identical twins.

Sequencing was carried out using memory (CD45RO+) T cells sorted from blood. Receptor source: a woman aged 18 to 35 in good health. The CDR3 runs from the conserved cysteine through the conserved F or W. The order of the fields is CDR3 protein, V gene, J gene.

cdr3_aa: CASSAQSLAGGYNEQFF
v_call: TRBV5-1
j_call: TRBJ2-1

cdr3_aa: CASSLLGLAAYEQYF
v_call: TRBV7-2
j_call: TRBJ2-7

cdr3_aa: CASSLQATYEQYF
v_call: TRBV7-9
j_call: TRBJ2-7

cdr3_aa: CASSLEGRF
v_call: TRBV7-9
j_call: TRBJ1-2

cdr3_aa: CASSDLTSGAPYNEQFF
v_call: TRBV6-1
j_call: TRBJ2-1

cdr3_aa: CASQGGYEQYF
v_call: TRBV27
j_call: TRBJ2-7

cdr3_aa: CATSRDIGYSNQPQHF
v_call: TRBV15
j_call: TRBJ1-5

cdr3_aa: CASGDRHNEQFF
v_call: TRBV6-5
j_call: TRBJ2-1

cdr3_aa: CASNPQVQGPTEAFF
v_call: TRBV9
j_call: TRBJ1-1

cdr3_aa: CASSLLGGKTDEQFF
v_call: TRBV5-1
j_call: TRBJ2-1

cdr3_aa: CASSLGQGPTEAFF
v_call: TRBV12-3/TRBV12-4
j_call: TRBJ1-1

cdr3_aa: CSVGTGLNNQPQHF
v_call: TRBV29-1
j_call: TRBJ1-5

cdr3_aa: CASSLSPGGYEQYF
v_call: TRBV12-3/TRBV12-4
j_call: TRBJ2-7

cdr3_aa: CASSAGTGDYNEQFF
v_call: TRBV28
j_call: TRBJ2-1

cdr3_aa: CATSGTSGPQETQYF
v_call: TRBV24-1
j_call: TRBJ2-5

cdr3_aa: CSVAETGGLDEQFF
v_call: TRBV29-1
j_call: TRBJ2-1

cdr3_aa: CSALRGRMGTRYEQYF
v_call: TRBV20-1
j_call: TRBJ2-7

cdr3_aa: CASSYAAGGSDEQFF
v_call: TRBV6-2/TRBV6-3
j_call: TRBJ2-1

cdr3_aa: CASSFRLGEQYF
v_call: TRBV2
j_call: TRBJ2-7

cdr3_aa: CASTRSGSLTDTQYF
v_call: TRBV6-1
j_call: TRBJ2-3

cdr3_aa: CASSLVSAQGNQPQHF
v_call: TRBV7-2
j_call: TRBJ1-5

cdr3_aa: CASRGMTGSEQYF
v_call: TRBV12-3/TRBV12-4
j_call: TRBJ2-7

cdr3_aa: CASSQDRGGLTRKHF
v_call: TRBV4-1
j_call: TRBJ1-5

cdr3_aa: CASSPRKSGGELFF
v_call: TRBV7-9
j_call: TRBJ2-2

cdr3_aa: CASSSRDRGNVNTEAFF
v_call: TRBV14
j_call: TRBJ1-1

cdr3_aa: CARTGGKETQYF
v_call: TRBV7-6
j_call: TRBJ2-5

cdr3_aa: CASSLRQFQETQYF
v_call: TRBV12-3/TRBV12-4
j_call: TRBJ2-5

cdr3_aa: CAWSVGGANGYTF
v_call: TRBV30
j_call: TRBJ1-2

cdr3_aa: CASSLVPPGTSFPEQFF
v_call: TRBV11-2
j_call: TRBJ2-1

cdr3_aa: CASSQGTTGNTGELFF
v_call: TRBV4-2
j_call: TRBJ2-2

cdr3_aa: CSASRSATVEAFF
v_call: TRBV20-1
j_call: TRBJ1-1

cdr3_aa: CASTVGGANYGYTF
v_call: TRBV7-8
j_call: TRBJ1-2

cdr3_aa: CASSERQGVGNQPQHF
v_call: TRBV6-1
j_call: TRBJ1-5

cdr3_aa: CSVEWGGETQYF
v_call: TRBV29-1
j_call: TRBJ2-5

cdr3_aa: CASSLTRGGSYGYTF
v_call: TRBV5-1
j_call: TRBJ1-2

cdr3_aa: CASSLGGQGGYEQYF
v_call: TRBV7-2
j_call: TRBJ2-7

cdr3_aa: CASSPNRDNEQFF
v_call: TRBV7-8
j_call: TRBJ2-1

cdr3_aa: CASSWPQTGLSYEQYF
v_call: TRBV28
j_call: TRBJ2-7

cdr3_aa: CASSQLGRLAGGNTQYF
v_call: TRBV3-1
j_call: TRBJ2-3

cdr3_aa: CASSLPYSDTQYF
v_call: TRBV7-2
j_call: TRBJ2-3

cdr3_aa: CASSLSHNEQFF
v_call: TRBV28
j_call: TRBJ2-1

cdr3_aa: CASSLQGAGDIQYF
v_call: TRBV7-2
j_call: TRBJ2-4

cdr3_aa: CASSLIGGGSTAFF
v_call: TRBV7-2
j_call: TRBJ1-1

cdr3_aa: CASSQDQRDQETQYF
v_call: TRBV3-1
j_call: TRBJ2-5

cdr3_aa: CSASRGGAAYEQYF
v_call: TRBV20-1
j_call: TRBJ2-7